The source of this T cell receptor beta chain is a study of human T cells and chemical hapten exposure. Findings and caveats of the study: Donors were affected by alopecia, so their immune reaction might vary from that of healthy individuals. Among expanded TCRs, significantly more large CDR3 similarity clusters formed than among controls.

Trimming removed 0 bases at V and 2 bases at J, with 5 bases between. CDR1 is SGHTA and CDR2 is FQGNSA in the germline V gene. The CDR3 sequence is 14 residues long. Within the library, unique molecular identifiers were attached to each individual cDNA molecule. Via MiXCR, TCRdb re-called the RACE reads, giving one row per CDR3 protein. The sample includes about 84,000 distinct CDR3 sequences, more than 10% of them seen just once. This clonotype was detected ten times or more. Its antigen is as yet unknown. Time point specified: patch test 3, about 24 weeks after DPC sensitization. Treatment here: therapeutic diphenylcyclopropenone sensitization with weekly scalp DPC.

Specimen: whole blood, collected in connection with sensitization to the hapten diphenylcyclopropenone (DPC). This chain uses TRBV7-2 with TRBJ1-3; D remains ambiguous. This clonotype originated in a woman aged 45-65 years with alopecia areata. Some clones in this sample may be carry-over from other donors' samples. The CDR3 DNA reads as TGTGCCAGCAGCTTAGCGGTCACTGGAAACACCATATATTTT. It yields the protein CASSLAVTGNTIYF.